This is a list of T cell receptor beta chains from one sample in a study of OX40 agonist ivuxolimab in advanced cancers. Some clones are missing from TCRdb's copy, which holds only in-frame ones; the method was immunoSEQ multiplex PCR. The table has over 55,000 clones, approximately 91% seen once; the top ten hold around 4%. The input for sequencing was CD4+ or CD8+ T cells sorted from blood, taken in a trial of the OX40 agonist ivuxolimab. These receptors came from an adult with an advanced solid tumor such as melanoma, head and neck, liver or kidney cancer. Each CDR3 is given without its conserved first and last residue. A D gene is named only where the DNA matches it firmly.

V | length | D | CDR3
TRBV2 | 15 | . | ASSVASGPWPDNEQF
TRBV6-4 | 14 | TRBD2 | ASSDSGLAGADTQY
TRBV7-8 | 13 | TRBD2 | ASSQSGRFADTQY
TRBV5-4 | 13 | TRBD2 | ASSEGLAGGYEQY
TRBV28 | 11 | . | ASRRDWPNEQF
TRBV6-5 | 12 | . | ASSYGVGDQPQH
TRBV4-3 | 17 | TRBD1 | ASSQDAPLTGTGDYEQY
TRBV29-1 | 10 | . | SVGLEGYEQY
TRBV5-1 | 13 | . | ASSLAEDGIYGYT
TRBV27 | 13 | TRBD2 | ASSLLAGGPREQY
TRBV9 | 13 | TRBD1 | ASSPGTGTGTEAF
TRBV5-6 | 10 | . | ASSLAPYEQY
TRBV9 | 13 | TRBD1 | ASSVGQGFSYEQY
TRBV7-9 | 10 | TRBD1 | ATSTGDETQY
TRBV19 | 11 | . | ASTPGSYNEQF
TRBV5-4 | 12 | . | ASSLVDRDYEQY
TRBV6-5 | 11 | . | ASSYSFLNEQF
TRBV28 | 11 | . | ASMQGLMNEQY
TRBV7-9 | 13 | TRBD1 | ASSSMVDRGHEQY
TRBV27 | 15 | TRBD2 | ASSPPGEREPTDTQY
TRBV5-4 | 11 | . | ASSLPGQETQY
TRBV6-5 | 13 | . | ASSPGLGLNYEQY
TRBV4-1 | 13 | TRBD2 | ASSQPQRDAGELF
TRBV19 | 9 | . | ASSIGYEQY
TRBV5-1 | 15 | TRBD2 | ASSLGLLAGGADTQY
TRBV7-9 | 13 | . | ASSPWGESTDTQY
TRBV28 | 14 | . | ASSLGTNYPREKLF
TRBV4-1 | 13 | TRBD1 | ASSQATGDSYEQY
TRBV10-2 | 14 | . | ASSEAGSYPGETQY
TRBV11-2 | 10 | . | ASSSTSNEQF
TRBV27 | 15 | . | ASRVVALSGTLTEAF
TRBV13 | 12 | . | ASSGTTRYNEQF
TRBV9 | 16 | TRBD1 | ASSARGQGGLEGYGYT
TRBV11-1 | 14 | . | ASSLEYAIHTDTQY
TRBV13 | 14 | . | ASSDAVGPKTGEQY
TRBV11-1 | 12 | . | ASSLEEEEDTQY
TRBV5-1 | 16 | TRBD1 | ASSRGQGNALTNEKLF
TRBV15 | 12 | . | ATSREGSVYEQY
TRBV18 | 12 | TRBD1 | ASSRGQGLDEQY
TRBV6-5 | 12 | TRBD1 | ASSPRQGNQPQH
TRBV4-1 | 13 | TRBD1 | ASSHGQGGDTEAF
TRBV5-5 | 12 | . | ASSLASGNQPQH
TRBV15 | 13 | TRBD1 | ATSRPGQASYEQY
TRBV7-3 | 19 | TRBD1 | ASSLTRAGGRVAPLYNEQF
TRBV7-2 | 16 | TRBD2 | ASSLALSGSRLGYEQY
TRBV19 | 15 | . | ASSIDALTGGTDTQY
TRBV9 | 12 | . | ASSPGWGADTQY
TRBV4-3 | 13 | TRBD1 | ASSQSDRLSYEQY
TRBV23-1 | 16 | . | ASSQSKGSLVSYNEQF
TRBV5-1 | 13 | . | ASSLTSRMVDEQF
TRBV28 | 12 | . | ASSFDPGYSEAF
TRBV5-6 | 13 | TRBD1 | ASSPGTGNTGELF
TRBV4-3 | 15 | TRBD1 | ASSQERGTGVTNEQF
TRBV6-5 | 13 | . | ASSYLDPNTGELF